This record concerns one T cell receptor beta chain sequence. Germline-derived CDR1 and CDR2 are MNHEY and SVGAGI. The CDR3 spans 15 residues. Trimming at V came to 1 base and at J to 5 bases, leaving 4 bases not matched to a gene. PCR used 60 Vbeta primers and 13 Jbeta primers. The table came from immunoSEQ multiplex PCR; TCRdb's copy has only in-frame clones and leaves some out. The top ten hold approximately 2% of the sample, which has 150,000 to 200,000 clones, about 86% seen once. The data originate from a study of cytomegalovirus exposure and HLA in healthy donors. This TCR was recovered from a young woman in good health and CMV-seropositive. The sample comprised PBMCs. The rearrangement joins TRBV6-5 to TRBJ2-3, with 9 bases aligning to TRBD1. CDR3 DNA: TGTGCCAGCAGTTACTGGGGACAGGGCGGAGATACGCAGTATTTT. Amino acids: CASSYWGQGGDTQYF.